The rows below give T cell receptor beta chains drawn from one sample of a study of T cells after yellow fever vaccination. TCRdb fed the 5' RACE reads into MiXCR, producing one record per CDR3 protein. Here the sample spans about 550,000 distinct CDR3 sequences, over 15% being singletons. The sequenced sample was PBMCs, obtained 15 days after the yellow fever booster vaccination. Receptors were obtained from a man younger than 40 who received the YFV17D yellow fever vaccine. CDR3s include the opening cysteine and the closing phenylalanine or tryptophan. A D gene is named only where the DNA matches it firmly. Not all rows give a size; the values are once, few, many and, for expanded clones, a class.

d_gene: NA
abundance: few
j_gene: TRBJ2-2
v_gene: TRBV20-1
CDR3aa: CSARSTENTGELFF
CDR3nt: TGCAGTGCTAGATCGACGGAGAACACCGGGGAGCTGTTTTTT

d_gene: NA
abundance: few
j_gene: TRBJ2-2
v_gene: TRBV7-8
CDR3aa: CASSLGLPGELFF
CDR3nt: TGTGCCAGCAGCTTGGGACTTCCCGGGGAGCTGTTTTTT

d_gene: NA
abundance: NA
j_gene: TRBJ2-7
v_gene: TRBV4-3
CDR3aa: CASSQDIEYEQYF
CDR3nt: TGCGCCAGCAGCCAAGATATCGAATACGAGCAGTACTTC

d_gene: TRBD2
abundance: few
j_gene: TRBJ2-7
v_gene: TRBV12-3/TRBV12-4
CDR3aa: CASSLTSGSVRQYF
CDR3nt: TGTGCCAGCAGTTTAACTAGCGGGAGTGTAAGGCAGTACTTC

d_gene: NA
abundance: few
j_gene: TRBJ1-1
v_gene: TRBV29-1
CDR3aa: CSVDQAYTEAFF
CDR3nt: TGCAGCGTTGACCAGGCTTACACTGAAGCTTTCTTT

d_gene: NA
abundance: NA
j_gene: TRBJ2-3
v_gene: TRBV7-2
CDR3aa: CASRPGVLDTQYF
CDR3nt: TGTGCCAGCAGACCGGGAGTTTTGGATACGCAGTATTTT

d_gene: NA
abundance: few
j_gene: TRBJ2-1
v_gene: TRBV12-3/TRBV12-4
CDR3aa: CASRGGTRYNEQFF
CDR3nt: TGTGCCAGCAGGGGCGGGACCAGGTACAATGAGCAGTTCTTC

d_gene: TRBD1
abundance: few
j_gene: TRBJ2-2
v_gene: TRBV5-1
CDR3aa: CASNRQGSNTGELFF
CDR3nt: TGCGCCAGCAACAGACAGGGGTCGAACACCGGGGAGCTGTTTTTT

d_gene: NA
abundance: NA
j_gene: TRBJ1-4
v_gene: TRBV12-5
CDR3aa: CASGLVHQGATNEKLFF
CDR3nt: TGTGCTAGTGGTTTGGTACATCAGGGAGCAACTAATGAAAAACTGTTTTTT

d_gene: NA
abundance: NA
j_gene: TRBJ1-2
v_gene: TRBV25-1
CDR3aa: CASSVDSSYGYTF
CDR3nt: TGTGCCAGCAGTGTGGACAGTTCCTATGGCTACACCTTC

d_gene: TRBD2
abundance: few
j_gene: TRBJ2-1
v_gene: TRBV9
CDR3aa: CASSGNSGSSYNEQFF
CDR3nt: TGTGCCAGCAGCGGAAATAGCGGGAGCTCCTACAATGAGCAGTTCTTC

d_gene: NA
abundance: NA
j_gene: TRBJ1-2
v_gene: TRBV20-1
CDR3aa: CSVPFHYGGYTF
CDR3nt: TGCAGTGTACCCTTCCATTACGGCGGCTACACCTTC

d_gene: TRBD2
abundance: NA
j_gene: TRBJ2-3
v_gene: TRBV9
CDR3aa: CASSVELAGPTDTQYF
CDR3nt: TGTGCCAGCAGCGTAGAACTAGCGGGACCCACAGATACGCAGTATTTT

d_gene: NA
abundance: NA
j_gene: TRBJ2-2
v_gene: TRBV30
CDR3aa: CAWSPANTGELFF
CDR3nt: TGTGCCTGGAGCCCCGCGAACACCGGGGAGCTGTTTTTT